These T cell receptor beta chains were read from a single sample in a study of blood T cell repertoires in COVID-19. TCRdb keeps only in-frame clones here, not all; method: immunoSEQ multiplex PCR. Altogether about 200,000 clones are present, 84% being singletons, with the ten largest covering approximately 8%. The sequencing input was peripheral blood. These receptors were taken from a woman aged 45-65 years with active or convalescent COVID-19. The CDR3 runs from the conserved cysteine through the conserved F or W. Fields, in order: clone size, J gene, V gene, D gene, CDR3 protein, CDR3 DNA. A D gene is named only where the DNA matches it firmly. A clone size is listed for some rows: how often the clone was seen (once, few, many), or a class if it is expanded.

once,TRBJ2-1,TRBV9,TRBD2,CASSGQLGVAGDGRNEQFF,TGTGCCAGCAGCGGACAACTTGGGGTAGCGGGAGATGGTAGGAATGAGCAGTTCTTC
.,TRBJ2-1,TRBV28,TRBD2,CASSLQRGGKQFF,TGTGCCAGCAGTTTGCAGCGGGGGGGGAAGCAGTTCTTC
few,TRBJ1-2,TRBV5-1,TRBD1,CASSLVWTGGSANYGYTF,TGCGCCAGCAGCTTGGTATGGACAGGGGGATCAGCTAACTATGGCTACACCTTC
few,TRBJ2-1,TRBV9,.,CASSVSPASGEQFF,TGTGCCAGCAGCGTATCTCCGGCCTCGGGTGAGCAGTTCTTC
.,TRBJ2-1,TRBV24-1,TRBD2,CATSDFGRERRKGSYNEQFF,TGTGCCACCAGTGATTTTGGGCGGGAGAGGAGGAAAGGGTCCTACAATGAGCAGTTCTTC
.,TRBJ2-1,TRBV20-1,.,CSAMDVTGQFF,TGCAGTGCTATGGACGTCACAGGGCAGTTCTTC
.,TRBJ2-7,TRBV6-1,TRBD2,CASSERAGDSYEQYF,TGTGCCAGCAGTGAACGAGCGGGAGATAGCTACGAGCAGTACTTC
.,TRBJ1-1,TRBV6-5,TRBD1,CASSYSGQKNTEAFF,TGTGCCAGCAGTTACTCGGGACAGAAGAACACTGAAGCTTTCTTT
.,TRBJ2-1,TRBV28,.,CASSLSRGSSYNEQFF,TGTGCCAGCAGTTTAAGTAGGGGGAGCTCCTACAATGAGCAGTTCTTC
.,TRBJ1-6,TRBV11-1,.,CASSLVRTVNSPLHF,TGTGCCAGCAGCTTAGTGCGGACAGTCAATTCACCCCTCCACTTT
.,TRBJ1-5,TRBV7-2,.,CASSLWANNAGPSNQPQHF,TGTGCCAGCAGCTTATGGGCCAATAACGCGGGACCTAGCAATCAGCCCCAGCATTTT
once,TRBJ2-5,TRBV18,TRBD2,CASSAVAGQETQYF,TGTGCCAGCTCAGCGGTAGCGGGGCAAGAGACCCAGTACTTC
.,TRBJ2-2,TRBV28,.,CASIVVATGELFF,TGTGCCAGCATCGTTGTAGCCACCGGGGAGCTGTTTTTT
once,TRBJ2-1,TRBV19,TRBD2,CASRVSGRDRGEQFF,TGTGCCAGTAGAGTGAGCGGGAGGGACCGTGGTGAGCAGTTCTTC
.,TRBJ1-3,TRBV5-4,.,CASSFQGTGNTIYF,TGTGCCAGCAGCTTTCAGGGGACAGGAAACACCATATATTTT
.,TRBJ1-2,TRBV2,.,CASIRGGGDYGYTF,TGTGCCAGCATCCGGGGAGGGGGAGACTATGGCTACACCTTC
.,TRBJ1-5,TRBV5-6,.,CASSLEGSPSNQPQHF,TGTGCCAGCAGCTTGGAGGGGTCTCCTAGCAATCAGCCCCAGCATTTT
.,TRBJ2-3,TRBV5-6,TRBD1,CASSQDRGYDTQYF,TGTGCCAGCAGTCAGGACAGGGGGTATGATACGCAGTATTTT
.,TRBJ2-1,TRBV7-9,.,CASSSTGGINNEQFF,TGTGCCAGCAGCTCCACCGGGGGAATTAACAATGAGCAGTTCTTC
.,TRBJ1-3,TRBV3-1/TRBV3-2,.,CASSQGRGAGNTIYF,TGTGCCAGCAGCCAAGGGCGGGGTGCTGGAAACACCATATATTTT
few,TRBJ2-3,TRBV28,.,CASSFWQGPGTQYF,TGTGCCAGCAGTTTCTGGCAGGGCCCGGGTACGCAGTATTTT
.,TRBJ1-6,TRBV3-1/TRBV3-2,.,CASSQEAGSYNSPLHF,TGTGCCAGCAGCCAAGAGGCGGGGTCCTATAATTCACCCCTCCACTTT
.,TRBJ2-5,TRBV5-4,.,CASSLSFSQETQYF,TGTGCCAGCAGCTTGTCGTTCTCCCAAGAGACCCAGTACTTC
once,TRBJ2-2,TRBV19,TRBD1,CASSPGQGFAGELFF,TGTGCCAGTAGCCCGGGACAGGGTTTCGCCGGGGAGCTGTTTTTT
.,TRBJ2-5,TRBV9,.,CASSVVAGQGETQYF,TGTGCCAGCAGCGTAGTTGCGGGCCAGGGGGAGACCCAGTACTTC
.,TRBJ1-1,TRBV25-1,TRBD1,CASSNARGREGNTEAFF,TGTGCCAGCAGTAACGCCAGGGGGCGGGAGGGGAACACTGAAGCTTTCTTT
.,TRBJ1-6,TRBV28,.,CASRGNREARSPLHF,TGTGCCAGCAGGGGAAACCGGGAAGCCCGGTCACCCCTCCACTTT
.,TRBJ1-5,TRBV6-1,TRBD1,CASSESPGTGGSNQPQHF,TGTGCCAGCAGTGAATCCCCGGGGACAGGCGGTAGCAATCAGCCCCAGCATTTT
.,TRBJ2-3,TRBV7-7,TRBD2,CASSLGLAGDTDTQYF,TGTGCCAGCAGCCTGGGACTAGCGGGGGACACAGATACGCAGTATTTT
.,TRBJ1-2,TRBV30,.,CAWGDQAGYTF,TGTGCCTGGGGGGATCAGGCTGGCTACACCTTC
.,TRBJ2-2,TRBV2,TRBD1,CASNGQGDGELFF,TGTGCCAGCAATGGCCAGGGGGACGGGGAGCTGTTTTTT
.,TRBJ2-2,TRBV5-1,.,CASSYQKTGELFF,TGCGCCAGCAGCTACCAGAAGACCGGGGAGCTGTTTTTT
.,TRBJ1-1,TRBV5-4,.,CASSPGGGNTEAFF,TGTGCCAGCAGCCCTGGGGGGGGGAACACTGAAGCTTTCTTT